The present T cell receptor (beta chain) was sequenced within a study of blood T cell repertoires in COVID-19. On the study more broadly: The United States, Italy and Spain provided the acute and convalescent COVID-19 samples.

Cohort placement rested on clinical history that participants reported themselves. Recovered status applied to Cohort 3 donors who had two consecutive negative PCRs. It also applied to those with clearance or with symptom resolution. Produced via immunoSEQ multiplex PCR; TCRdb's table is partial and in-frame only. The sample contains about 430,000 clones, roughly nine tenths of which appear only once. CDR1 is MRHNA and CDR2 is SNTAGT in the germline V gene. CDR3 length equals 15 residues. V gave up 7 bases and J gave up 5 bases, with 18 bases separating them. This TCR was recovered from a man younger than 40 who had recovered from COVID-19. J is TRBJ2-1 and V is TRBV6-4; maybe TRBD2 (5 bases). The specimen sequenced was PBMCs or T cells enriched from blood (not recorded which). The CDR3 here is CASTRLEGANNEQFF. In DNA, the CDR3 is TGTGCCAGCACCCGGTTAGAGGGAGCGAACAATGAGCAGTTCTTC.